This passage covers 26 T cell receptor beta chains from one sample sequenced in a study of T cell changes during pregnancy in multiple sclerosis. The assay was immunoSEQ multiplex PCR, and TCRdb's table has in-frame clones only and misses some. The sample lists tens of thousands of clones, roughly 94% occurring once. Source: CD8+ T cells from peripheral blood mononuclear cells, taken in the third trimester of pregnancy. The origin of the receptors is a female donor with multiple sclerosis, enrolled in a pregnancy study.

The rearrangement uses TRBV6-6 and TRBJ1-5, with D uncertain. Trimming took off 7 bases at V and 0 bases at J, with 13 bases between the two ends. This CDR3 comprises 15 residues. Germline CDR1 reads MNHNY; CDR2 reads SVGAGI (reference sequence). The CDR3 loop is CASKTRLFSNQPQHF. CDR3 coding DNA: TGTGCCAGCAAAACCAGACTTTTTAGCAATCAGCCCCAGCATTTT.

The J gene is TRBJ1-1, the V gene TRBV27, with 7 bases identical to TRBD1. Germline V gene lookup returns CDR1 MNHEY and CDR2 SMNVEV (reference sequence). The junction had 4 bases not matched to a gene; V was cut back by 3 bases and J by 3 bases. The length of the CDR3 is 14 residues. Here the CDR3 reads CASSLTGLDTEAFF. DNA of the CDR3: TGTGCCAGCAGTTTGACAGGGTTGGACACTGAAGCTTTCTTT.

The chain combines TRBV27 with TRBJ1-1; D possibly corresponds to TRBD1 (6 bases). Germline V gene lookup returns CDR1 MNHEY and CDR2 SMNVEV (reference sequence). Between the trimmed V and J ends, which lost 2 bases and 5 bases, there was a span of 12 bases. The CDR3 runs 14 residues. The CDR3: CASSLGGARTEAFF. The DNA of the CDR3 is TGTGCCAGCAGTTTAGGGGGGGCGAGAACTGAAGCTTTCTTT.

CDR3 amino acids: CAWRARWGASVEAFF. CDR3 sequence (DNA): TGTGCCTGGAGGGCGAGGTGGGGCGCCTCGGTTGAAGCTTTCTTT. The chain has TRBV30 and TRBJ1-1; D perhaps matches TRBD1 (5 bases). Looked up from germline, CDR1 is GTSNPN and CDR2 is SVGIG (reference sequence). Trimming took off 3 bases at V and 7 bases at J, with 21 bases between the two ends. The CDR3 is 15 amino acids.

V gene TRBV13 combines with J gene TRBJ2-6; D is unclear. Trimming pared 1 base from V and 4 bases from J, leaving 5 bases between. The CDR3 has 14 amino acids. Germline values: CDR1 PRHDT, CDR2 FYEKMQ (reference sequence). CDR3: CASSLVGGANVLTF. CDR3 DNA sequence: TGTGCCAGCAGCTTAGTTGGCGGGGCCAACGTCCTGACTTTC.

The rearrangement links TRBV19 to TRBJ2-7, with D maybe TRBD1 (5 bases). Trimming stripped 9 bases from V and 0 bases from J, with 12 bases between. Germline values: CDR1 LNHDA, CDR2 SQIVND (reference sequence). The CDR3 covers 13 residues. The CDR3 DNA reads TGTGCCAGCGCATGGGGCAGCTCCTACGAGCAGTACTTC. This encodes CASAWGSSYEQYF.

This clone is labeled as medium-sized (0.01 to 0.1%). A read error may account for a junction end that differs from germline. This sequence joins TRBV27 and TRBJ1-1, with D maybe TRBD1 (5 bases). CDR1 is MNHEY and CDR2 is SMNVEV in the germline V gene (reference sequence). The CDR3 extends over 12 amino acids. The CDR3 loop is CASSFYGTDAFF. CDR3 coding DNA: TGTGCCAGCAGTTTTTATGGGACTGACGCTTTCTTT.

V usage is TRBV5-4 and J usage is TRBJ1-1; tentatively, D is TRBD1 (6 bases). The CDR3 consists of 12 residues. Trimming left V 3 bases short and J 7 bases short, with 10 bases between. Germline V CDR1 and CDR2: SGHNT, YYREEE (reference sequence). The CDR3 region is CASSSGTREAFF. CDR3 DNA: TGTGCCAGCAGCTCTGGGACACGTGAAGCTTTCTTT.

The chain recombines TRBV7-6 with TRBJ1-3; 8 nucleotides agree with TRBD1. With 2 bases clipped from V and 0 bases from J, the junction kept 3 bases outside the gene matches. Germline V gene sequence: CDR1 SGHVS, CDR2 FNYEAQ. This CDR3 comprises 16 residues. The CDR3 region is CASSLRGQDSGNTIYF. The CDR3, as DNA: TGTGCCAGCAGCTTAAGGGGACAGGACTCTGGAAACACCATATATTTT.

In DNA form, the CDR3 reads TGTGCCAGCAGCTTACCCTTTCCCGCAGATACGCAGTATTTT. Its translation: CASSLPFPADTQYF. The chain is built from TRBV7-9 and TRBJ2-3, with D unresolved. Trimming left V 2 bases short and J 4 bases short, with 10 bases between. The CDR3 contains 14 residues. Germline CDR1 reads SEHNR; CDR2 reads FQNEAQ (reference sequence).

CDR3 nucleotide sequence: TGTGCCAGCAGCTTAATCCCGGACAGGCACCCCCCTACCTTC. Translating it yields CASSLIPDRHPPTF. The chain couples TRBV7-8 to TRBJ1-2; 7 positions match TRBD1. This CDR3 region has 14 residues. Germline V gene lookup returns CDR1 SGHVS and CDR2 FQNEAQ. Losses at the gene ends were 2 bases for V and 14 bases for J; bases not matched to a gene: 14.

The chain combines TRBV27 with TRBJ2-1; tentatively, D is TRBD2 (5 bases). Trimming stripped 3 bases from V and 4 bases from J, with 19 bases between. Germline CDR1 and CDR2: MNHEY and SMNVEV (reference sequence). The CDR3 runs 17 residues. The CDR3 nucleotides are TGTGCCAGCAGTTTTGTCGGGTCGAGCGGAGTTTACAATGAGCAGTTCTTC. It specifies CASSFVGSSGVYNEQFF.

The J gene is TRBJ1-2, the V gene TRBV25-1; D is undetermined. CDR1 is MGHDK, CDR2 SYGVNS, per germline. V lost 3 bases and J 0 bases, leaving 11 bases between the germline ends. This CDR3 comprises 15 residues. CDR3 DNA sequence: TGTGCCAGCAGTGAGTCAGATGGAGCTAACTATGGCTACACCTTC. Amino acids: CASSESDGANYGYTF.

This clone was counted once. This rearrangement joins TRBV14 to TRBJ2-7; 8 bases match TRBD1. With V trimmed by 4 bases and J by 5 bases, 10 bases remained unmatched. The CDR3 contains 15 residues. Per the germline V gene, CDR1 is SGHDN and CDR2 is FVKESK. The CDR3 DNA sequence: TGTGCCAGCAGCCCTTCACCGGGACAGGCTAACGAGCAGTACTTC. This encodes CASSPSPGQANEQYF.

The chain is built from TRBV28 and TRBJ1-1; D uncertain. The CDR3 sequence is 13 residues long. Germline CDR1 reads MDHEN; CDR2 reads SYDVKM. Deletions cut 3 bases from V and 0 bases from J, with 5 bases between. CDR3 in amino acids: CASSFALNTEAFF. DNA of the CDR3: TGTGCCAGCAGTTTCGCGTTGAACACTGAAGCTTTCTTT.

V and J are TRBV5-1 and TRBJ1-1, with D possibly TRBD1 on 6 matching bases. There are 15 residues in the CDR3. V was shortened by 1 base and J by 1 base, with 11 bases between the two germline ends. Germline loops: CDR1 SGHRS, CDR2 YFSETQ. The CDR3 sequence: CASSLYQGTNTEAFF. The CDR3 DNA follows: TGCGCCAGCAGCTTGTACCAGGGGACGAACACTGAAGCTTTCTTT.

This clone was found once. This chain links TRBV2 with TRBJ2-5, with 9 bases aligning to TRBD1. Germline CDR1 and CDR2: SNHLY and FYNNEI. This CDR3 contains 13 residues. Trimming took 8 bases from V and 3 from J; bases not matched to a gene: 4. DNA of the CDR3: TGTGCCAGCGGAGACAGGGGGGAAGAGACCCAGTACTTC. It yields the protein CASGDRGEETQYF.

The V gene is TRBV5-6, the J gene TRBJ2-7; 9 bases align to TRBD2. Trimming cost V 2 bases and J 1 base; bases outside gene matches: 4. CDR3 size: 15 residues. Germline V gene sequence: CDR1 SGHDT, CDR2 YYEEEE. CDR3 protein: CASSFTTSGSYEQYF. CDR3 nucleotides: TGTGCCAGCAGCTTTACGACTAGCGGATCCTACGAGCAGTACTTC.

The table lists this clone with a count of one. This chain joins TRBV9 and TRBJ1-2, with 7 positions matching TRBD1. V was clipped by 6 bases and J by 5 bases; unmatched bases: 10. Per the germline V gene, CDR1 is SGDLS and CDR2 is YYNGEE. The CDR3 is 14 residues long. CDR3 coding DNA: TGTGCCAGCACCGATGGTGACAGGGCTTATGGCTACACCTTC. Translating it yields CASTDGDRAYGYTF.

The V and J genes are TRBV7-3 and TRBJ2-2; 8 bases are shared with TRBD2. Germline CDR1 is SGHTA and CDR2 is FQGTGA. V was pared by 3 bases and J by 6 bases, with 9 bases of the junction left unmatched. The CDR3 contains 16 residues. CDR3 sequence reads: CASSFGASGSAGELFF. The CDR3 bases are TGTGCCAGCAGCTTCGGCGCTAGCGGGTCTGCCGGGGAGCTGTTTTTT.

The gene calls are TRBV28 and TRBJ2-3, with 9 bases aligning to TRBD1. The CDR3 sequence is 16 residues long. Germline V lookup: CDR1 MDHEN, CDR2 SYDVKM. After removal of 0 bases from V and 4 bases from J, the junction contained 5 bases not matched to a gene. As DNA, the CDR3 is TGTGCCAGCAGTTTATGGGACAGGGGAATATCAGATACGCAGTATTTT. It yields the protein CASSLWDRGISDTQYF.

The chain employs TRBV6-4 and TRBJ2-3; 14 bases match TRBD2. In germline, CDR1 is MRHNA, CDR2 SNTAGT. The CDR3 contains 16 residues. J lost 4 bases, V lost 6 bases, and 6 bases had no gene match. The CDR3 sequence: CASSDGLAGGADTQYF. Written as DNA, the CDR3 is TGTGCCAGCAGCGACGGACTAGCGGGAGGCGCAGATACGCAGTATTTT.

The rearrangement uses TRBV4-3 and TRBJ2-7; TRBD2 matches at 12 bases. Germline V gene lookup returns CDR1 LGHNA and CDR2 YSLEER. The V gene end was trimmed by 0 bases and the J gene end by 7 bases; junction bases not matched to a gene: 4. There are 15 residues in the CDR3. The CDR3 reads CASSQEASGRGEQYF. CDR3 bases: TGCGCCAGCAGCCAAGAAGCTAGCGGGAGGGGTGAGCAGTACTTC.

The V and J genes are TRBV7-6 and TRBJ2-5, with TRBD1 as a possible D gene (5 bases). CDR1 is SGHVS, CDR2 FNYEAQ, per germline. Trimming removed 7 bases from V and 0 bases from J, with 9 bases in between. This CDR3 has 13 amino acids. As DNA, the CDR3 is TGTGCCAGCATCGGACAACACCAAGAGACCCAGTACTTC. This sequence encodes CASIGQHQETQYF.

The CDR3 spells CASSWGGTVEAFF. CDR3 nucleotides: TGTGCCAGCAGTTGGGGAGGGACCGTTGAAGCTTTCTTT. This chain uses TRBV28 with TRBJ1-1, with TRBD1 as a possible D gene (5 bases). This CDR3 is 13 amino acids long. CDR1 and CDR2 from the germline V gene are MDHEN and SYDVKM. The germline V and J ends were trimmed by 4 bases and 7 bases, with 13 bases remaining between them.

The CDR3 loop reads CASSSQGISYEQYF. The CDR3 nucleotides are TGTGCCAGCAGTTCACAGGGGATTTCCTACGAGCAGTACTTC. The rearrangement links TRBV28 to TRBJ2-7, with 7 bases aligning to TRBD1. This CDR3 spans 14 amino acids. V was pared by 4 bases and J by 1 base, with 4 bases of the junction left unmatched. Germline V gives CDR1 MDHEN, CDR2 SYDVKM. Supplemented by reference TRBV28 and TRBJ2-7, the full variable domain reads DVKVTQSSRYLVKRTGEKVFLECVQDMDHENMFWYRQDPGLGLRLIYFSYDVKMKEKGDIPEGYSVSREKKERFSLILESASTNQTSMYLCASSSQGISYEQYFGPGTRLTVT.